A selection of T cell receptor beta chains follows, all from one sample in a study of beta chain features in type 1 diabetes. The assay was immunoSEQ multiplex PCR, and TCRdb's table has in-frame clones only and misses some. The sample has 220,000 or so clones, 68% seen once; the top ten hold 0.053%. Material for sequencing was naive CD4+ T cells from blood. Receptor source: a man aged 25-45 years in good health. CDR3s include the opening cysteine and the closing phenylalanine or tryptophan. D genes are given only for firm matches. Expanded clones are given a class, and other clones once, few, many or no size at all.

TRBJ2-1	TRBV14	.	.	CASSPGASARSRFF	TGTGCCAGCAGCCCCGGAGCCAGCGCGCGCTCCCGGTTCTTC
TRBJ2-5	TRBV7-2	.	few	CASSLKSGYQETQYF	TGTGCCAGCAGCTTAAAGTCAGGGTACCAAGAGACCCAGTACTTC
TRBJ2-7	TRBV30	TRBD1	.	CAWSVRDRAIGGFF	TGTGCCTGGAGTGTACGGGACAGGGCAATAGGGGGCTTCTTC
TRBJ2-1	TRBV4-2	.	.	CASSQAGGPPYNEQFF	TGTGCCAGCAGCCAAGCCGGAGGGCCTCCCTACAATGAGCAGTTCTTC
TRBJ2-5	TRBV29-1	.	.	CSVETWGETQYF	TGCAGCGTTGAGACCTGGGGGGAGACCCAGTACTTC
TRBJ2-6	TRBV6-5	.	.	CASSYSSTSNVLTF	TGTGCCAGCAGTTACTCGAGTACGTCCAACGTCCTGACTTTC
TRBJ2-1	TRBV29-1	.	.	CSVDRGNEQFF	TGCAGCGTTGACAGGGGAAATGAGCAGTTCTTC
TRBJ2-2	TRBV7-9	.	.	CASSPPLALKATGELFF	TGTGCCAGCAGCCCCCCCTTAGCCCTAAAGGCCACCGGGGAGCTGTTTTTT
TRBJ2-6	TRBV2	TRBD2	.	CASRPTSAGANVLTF	TGTGCCAGCAGACCGACTAGCGCTGGGGCCAACGTCCTGACTTTC
TRBJ1-5	TRBV4-3	TRBD1	few	CASSPGQGQPQHF	TGCGCCAGCAGCCCGGGACAGGGCCAGCCCCAGCATTTT
TRBJ2-2	TRBV29-1	.	.	CSFRNTGELFF	TGCAGCTTCAGGAACACCGGGGAGCTGTTTTTT
TRBJ2-3	TRBV28	.	few	CASSFWADTQYF	TGTGCCAGCAGTTTTTGGGCAGATACGCAGTATTTT
TRBJ2-7	TRBV7-2	TRBD2	.	CASSRTSGRDEQYF	TGTGCCAGCAGCCGGACTAGCGGGAGAGACGAGCAGTACTTC
TRBJ2-7	TRBV29-1	.	.	CSVEDDSTYEQYF	TGCAGCGTTGAAGACGACAGCACCTACGAGCAGTACTTC
TRBJ2-1	TRBV30	.	.	CAWSGVRLDEQFF	TGTGCCTGGAGTGGGGTTAGACTGGATGAGCAGTTCTTC
TRBJ2-1	TRBV28	.	once	CASSSGTYNEQFF	TGTGCCAGCAGTTCGGGCACCTACAATGAGCAGTTCTTC
TRBJ2-1	TRBV30	.	.	CAMTSSYNEQFF	TGTGCCATGACTAGCTCCTACAATGAGCAGTTCTTC
TRBJ1-5	TRBV9	TRBD1	.	CASDPGQYSNQPQHF	TGTGCCAGCGATCCGGGACAGTATAGCAATCAGCCCCAGCATTTT
TRBJ2-3	TRBV30	.	few	CAWNGGISTDTQYF	TGTGCCTGGAATGGGGGGATTAGCACAGATACGCAGTATTTT
TRBJ2-3	TRBV30	.	few	CAWSGADTQYF	TGTGCCTGGAGTGGTGCAGATACGCAGTATTTT
TRBJ2-6	TRBV28	.	.	CATHSGANVLTF	TGTGCCACCCACTCTGGGGCCAACGTCCTGACTTTC
TRBJ2-3	TRBV29-1	TRBD2	.	CSVAVLAGPSTDTQYF	TGCAGCGTTGCAGTACTAGCGGGTCCTAGCACAGATACGCAGTATTTT
TRBJ2-1	TRBV29-1	TRBD1	once	CSVEKRQGANNEQFF	TGCAGCGTTGAAAAGAGACAGGGGGCGAACAATGAGCAGTTCTTC
TRBJ2-7	TRBV14	TRBD1	.	CASSQRFRDRAYEQYF	TGTGCCAGCAGCCAGCGATTCCGGGACAGGGCGTACGAGCAGTACTTC
TRBJ2-5	TRBV27	TRBD2	.	CASSSPGLDRETQYF	TGTGCCAGCAGTTCCCCGGGACTAGATAGGGAGACCCAGTACTTC
TRBJ2-5	TRBV9	TRBD2	few	CASSVGWEGTQYF	TGTGCCAGCAGCGTAGGCTGGGAGGGGACCCAGTACTTC
TRBJ2-5	TRBV30	TRBD1	.	CACGQGEETQYF	TGTGCCTGCGGACAGGGAGAAGAGACCCAGTACTTC
TRBJ2-5	TRBV29-1	.	.	CSVVRGSQETQYF	TGCAGCGTTGTTAGGGGGTCCCAAGAGACCCAGTACTTC
TRBJ1-5	TRBV29-1	.	.	CSVQENSNQPQHF	TGCAGCGTTCAGGAAAATAGCAATCAGCCCCAGCATTTT
TRBJ2-1	TRBV18	.	.	CASSRDPHEQFF	TGTGCCAGCTCACGTGATCCTCATGAGCAGTTCTTC
TRBJ2-1	TRBV14	.	.	CASSQDWRSGQFF	TGTGCCAGCAGCCAAGATTGGAGGAGCGGGCAGTTCTTC
TRBJ2-5	TRBV28	TRBD2	few	CASSPQLAGVETQYF	TGTGCCAGCAGTCCCCAACTAGCGGGAGTTGAGACCCAGTACTTC
TRBJ2-1	TRBV2	.	.	CASSERRGGYNEQFF	TGTGCCAGCAGTGAAAGAAGAGGAGGCTACAATGAGCAGTTCTTC
TRBJ2-3	TRBV27	TRBD2	.	CASSRLAVDTQYF	TGTGCCAGCAGTAGACTAGCGGTGGATACGCAGTATTTT
TRBJ2-2	TRBV10-3	.	.	CAIRMNTGELFF	TGTGCCATCAGGATGAACACCGGGGAGCTGTTTTTT
TRBJ2-3	TRBV7-2	.	.	CASSLVVSSTDTQYF	TGTGCCAGCAGCTTAGTGGTCTCTTCCACAGATACGCAGTATTTT
TRBJ2-1	TRBV14	TRBD2	few	CASSLLAGAYNEQFF	TGTGCCAGCAGCTTACTAGCGGGGGCCTACAATGAGCAGTTCTTC
TRBJ2-1	TRBV28	.	.	CASSLEEQFF	TGTGCCAGCAGTTTGGAGGAGCAGTTCTTC
TRBJ1-1	TRBV30	.	.	CAWSAESNTEAFF	TGTGCCTGGAGTGCAGAGTCGAACACTGAAGCTTTCTTT
TRBJ2-5	TRBV29-1	.	.	CSGTGLFQETQYF	TGCAGCGGGACGGGACTCTTCCAAGAGACCCAGTACTTC
TRBJ1-2	TRBV10-3	TRBD1	few	CAISPGQAQGYTF	TGTGCCATCAGTCCGGGACAGGCTCAAGGCTACACCTTC
TRBJ1-3	TRBV5-5	.	.	CASTLDLGAIYF	TGTGCCAGCACCTTGGACCTGGGGGCCATATATTTT
TRBJ2-4	TRBV15	.	.	CATSRGDWDAVAKNIQYF	TGTGCCACCAGCAGAGGAGATTGGGATGCGGTGGCCAAAAACATTCAGTACTTC
TRBJ2-7	TRBV28	.	few	CASSFQGISYEQYF	TGTGCCAGCAGTTTTCAGGGTATCTCCTACGAGCAGTACTTC
TRBJ2-3	TRBV27	TRBD1	.	CASSRTGRTDTQYF	TGTGCCAGCAGTAGGACAGGGAGGACAGATACGCAGTATTTT
TRBJ2-3	TRBV5-1	.	few	CASSLQPTDTQYF	TGCGCCAGCAGCTTACAACCCACAGATACGCAGTATTTT
TRBJ1-1	TRBV18	TRBD1	once	CASSPPRDSEAFF	TGTGCCAGCTCACCGCCCCGGGACAGCGAAGCTTTCTTT
TRBJ2-1	TRBV11-2	.	.	CASSLENEQFF	TGTGCCAGCAGCTTGGAGAATGAGCAGTTCTTC
TRBJ2-2	TRBV6-5	.	few	CASSYSSTPNTGELFF	TGTGCCAGCAGTTACTCGAGTACCCCGAACACCGGGGAGCTGTTTTTT
TRBJ2-1	TRBV9	.	few	CASSVRSDYYNEQFF	TGTGCCAGCAGCGTACGGAGCGATTACTACAATGAGCAGTTCTTC
TRBJ2-5	TRBV7-9	TRBD1	.	CASSSRDRQETQYF	TGTGCCAGCAGCTCGAGGGACAGGCAAGAGACCCAGTACTTC